This TCR beta chain was observed in a study of T cells after yellow fever vaccination. The overall study: Fractions with few cells were prepared using SMART-Seq v4 Ultra Low Input.

The CDR3 is 16 amino acids. The junction had 11 bases not matched to a gene; V was cut back by 4 bases and J by 5 bases. Germline CDR1 reads MNHEY; CDR2 reads SVGAGI. This clonotype was seen only a few times. Its antigen is unknown. Study findings and constraints: The booster response re-showed most primary clones: around 95% CD4, around 90% CD8.

TCRdb re-called the 5' RACE reads through MiXCR, storing one row per CDR3 protein. This sample has a few hundred thousand distinct CDR3 sequences, with around 4.5% found just once. The sequence was collected from a man younger than 35 who received the YFV17D yellow fever vaccine. The chain has TRBV6-5 and TRBJ2-3, with TRBD2 matching 8 bases. The source material was PBMCs, sampled 15 days after the yellow fever booster vaccination. CDR3 DNA sequence: TGTGCCAGCAGTTCCCTCCCGGGGGGGCAGAAAGATACGCAGTATTTT. This gives the protein CASSSLPGGQKDTQYF.